The next 17 T cell receptor beta chains were all read from a single sample in a study of early T cells in non-severe SARS-CoV-2 infection. Each CDR3 protein gets one entry after TCRdb re-called the 5' RACE reads with MiXCR. The sample contains roughly 45,000 distinct CDR3 sequences, approximately 10% of which appear only once. What was sequenced was whole blood. Source of these receptors: an adult who was a healthcare worker with PCR-confirmed SARS-CoV-2 infection or an uninfected control (not recorded which).

The V and J genes are TRBV28 and TRBJ2-2, with a weak D call TRBD1 (6 bases). The germline V gene has CDR1 MDHEN and CDR2 SYDVKM. Trimming removed 7 bases from V and 15 bases from J, with 15 bases in between. This CDR3 comprises 11 residues. CDR3 nucleotides: TGTGCCAGCACCAAGGGGGACGGGTTGTTTTTT. It encodes CASTKGDGLFF.

This chain joins TRBV5-1 and TRBJ1-1, with 7 bases aligning to TRBD1. CDR1 is SGHRS, CDR2 YFSETQ, per germline. There are 14 residues in the CDR3. J was trimmed by 0 bases and V by 4 bases; bases with no gene match: 3. This CDR3 reads CASSPGQMNTEAFF. The CDR3 DNA follows: TGCGCCAGCAGCCCGGGACAGATGAACACTGAAGCTTTCTTT.

This clonotype was observed many times. This rearrangement joins TRBV28 to TRBJ2-4, with 10 bases lining up with TRBD1. The CDR3 totals 15 residues. V lost 6 bases to trimming and J lost 1 base; unmatched junction nucleotides: 3. From germline, CDR1 is MDHEN and CDR2 SYDVKM. The CDR3 loop is CASRDRGGAKNIQYF. The CDR3 DNA is TGTGCCAGCAGGGACAGGGGGGGCGCCAAAAACATTCAGTACTTC.

In this sample, this clonotype turned up a few times. This chain connects TRBV2 to TRBJ2-1; no clear D. Deletions cut 10 bases from V and 2 bases from J, with 15 bases between. The CDR3 length is 14 residues. Per germline, CDR1 SNHLY and CDR2 FYNNEI. CDR3 residues: CATIGDTPYNEQFF. The CDR3 DNA sequence: TGTGCCACCATAGGCGACACTCCCTACAATGAGCAGTTCTTC.

The gene calls are TRBV6-1 and TRBJ1-2; a weak D match, TRBD1 (5 bases). V lost 5 bases and J 3 bases, leaving 19 bases between the germline ends. The CDR3 runs 16 residues. The germline V gene encodes CDR1 MNHNS and CDR2 SASEGT. CDR3 sequence (DNA): TGTGCCAGCAGTAGACGACGCGCGACAGCAGACTATGGCTACACCTTC. Amino acids: CASSRRRATADYGYTF.

This clonotype was detected many times. The chain has TRBV29-1 and TRBJ1-4; TRBD1 might be the D (6 bases). Germline V gene data show CDR1 as SQVTM and CDR2 as ANQGSEA. The CDR3 consists of 12 residues. Trimming left V 8 bases short and J 6 bases short, with 13 bases between. DNA for the CDR3: TGCAGCATCAACAGGGAGGATGAAAAACTGTTTTTT. Its protein product is CSINREDEKLFF.

This clonotype was recorded many times. The chain employs TRBV30 and TRBJ1-5; D possibly corresponds to TRBD1 (5 bases). Germline V gives CDR1 GTSNPN, CDR2 SVGIG (reference sequence). This CDR3 spans 13 amino acids. V gave up 3 bases and J gave up 2 bases, with 8 bases separating them. The CDR3 DNA is TGTGCCTGGAGGGGGGTGGGCAATCAGCCCCAGCATTTT. Amino acids: CAWRGVGNQPQHF.

Many counts were recorded for this clonotype. The chain is built from TRBV29-1 and TRBJ1-2; the match to TRBD1 covers 7 bases. The CDR3 covers 12 residues. The V gene end was trimmed by 5 bases and the J gene end by 2 bases; junction bases not matched to a gene: 2. From germline, CDR1 is SQVTM and CDR2 ANQGSEA. The CDR3 is CSVQDRNYGYTF. The CDR3 DNA sequence: TGCAGCGTTCAGGACAGGAACTATGGCTACACCTTC.

This clonotype appeared a few times. CDR3 nucleotide sequence: TGTGCCAGCAGCGTAGACTGGGCCGCCAAAAACATTCAGTACTTC. Protein product: CASSVDWAAKNIQYF. V is TRBV9 and J is TRBJ2-4, with D hard to call. Germline-derived CDR1 and CDR2 are SGDLS and YYNGEE. Trimming took off 0 bases at V and 1 base at J, with 8 bases between the two ends. CDR3 size: 15 residues.

Only a few counts were recorded for this clonotype. V is TRBV28 and J is TRBJ1-2, with a weak D call TRBD1 (6 bases). Germline values: CDR1 MDHEN, CDR2 SYDVKM. The V gene lost 8 bases and the J gene lost 7 bases, with 17 bases spanning the gap. This CDR3 spans 13 amino acids. The CDR3 region is CASGLPGAVGYTF. In nucleotides, the CDR3 is TGTGCCAGCGGTCTCCCGGGGGCGGTTGGCTACACCTTC.

This clonotype was counted a few times. The chain links TRBV18 to TRBJ2-3; D gene ambiguous. Germline V gene sequence: CDR1 KGHSH, CDR2 LQKENI. Deletions cut 3 bases from V and 3 bases from J, with 10 bases between. The CDR3 sequence is 14 residues long. The CDR3 DNA reads as TGTGCCAGCTCACCCAATGTACGAACAGATACGCAGTATTTT. This gives the protein CASSPNVRTDTQYF.

The chain combines TRBV10-3 with TRBJ2-1, with 7 bases aligning to TRBD1. Germline values: CDR1 ENHRY, CDR2 SYGVKD. Germline trimming cut 6 bases from V and 1 base from J; bases unmatched to any gene: 6. This CDR3 contains 15 residues. In nucleotides, the CDR3 is TGTGCCATCAGGAGAGACAGGGTGTCCTACAATGAGCAGTTCTTC. Translated, it gives CAIRRDRVSYNEQFF.

At least ten counts were recorded for this clonotype. The chain links TRBV7-6 to TRBJ1-1; D is possibly TRBD1 (6 bases). V was clipped by 1 base and J by 4 bases, with 13 bases between them. In germline, CDR1 is SGHVS, CDR2 FNYEAQ. CDR3 length: 15 residues. The CDR3 bases are TGTGCCAGCAGCTTAGGAAGTAGGGGGGGCACTGAAGCTTTCTTT. Amino acids: CASSLGSRGGTEAFF.

The chain is built from TRBV5-1 and TRBJ1-1; D gene ambiguous. This CDR3 comprises 15 residues. Germline V gene sequence: CDR1 SGHRS, CDR2 YFSETQ. With 0 bases removed from V and 1 base from J, the gap between germline ends came to 10 bases. For the CDR3, the DNA is TGCGCCAGCAGCTTGGAACGGCAGACGAACACTGAAGCTTTCTTT. This gives the protein CASSLERQTNTEAFF.

The rearrangement joins TRBV5-1 to TRBJ1-6; a weak D match, TRBD1 (5 bases). This CDR3 contains 15 residues. Germline V CDR1 and CDR2: SGHRS, YFSETQ. V was shortened by 4 bases and J by 7 bases, with 15 bases between the two germline ends. The CDR3 DNA reads as TGCGCCAGCAGCCCCGGTGGGGGGAGGAATTCACCCCTCCACTTT. Its protein is CASSPGGGRNSPLHF.

This clonotype has a count of ten or more. V gene TRBV28 combines with J gene TRBJ2-3; unclear D gene. The CDR3 spans 14 residues. CDR1 is MDHEN, CDR2 SYDVKM, per germline. V was clipped by 2 bases and J by 0 bases, with 6 bases between them. DNA of the CDR3: TGTGCCAGCAGTTTAGGAGTTAGCACAGATACGCAGTATTTT. Translating gives CASSLGVSTDTQYF.

Ten or more counts support this clonotype. The V gene is TRBV25-1, the J gene TRBJ2-7, with TRBD1 identical over 9 bases. Germline V gene lookup returns CDR1 MGHDK and CDR2 SYGVNS. The CDR3 runs 15 residues. Losses at the gene ends were 5 bases for V and 5 bases for J; bases not matched to a gene: 10. The CDR3 DNA reads TGTGCCAGCAGTCCTCGAGGGACAGGGCCAAACGAGCAGTACTTC. As protein: CASSPRGTGPNEQYF.